This TCR beta chain was captured in a study of blood T cell repertoires in COVID-19. Trimming cost V 0 bases and J 6 bases, with 15 bases left between them. Germline CDR1 is SGHRS and CDR2 is YFSETQ. This CDR3 has 16 residues. Clones were sequenced by immunoSEQ multiplex PCR, and TCRdb holds only the in-frame ones, with some missing. This repertoire shows about 230,000 clones, roughly 80% found once; its top ten account for approximately 8.7%. The sequence was collected from a woman aged 80 or over with acute or convalescent COVID-19. The chain employs TRBV5-1 and TRBJ2-2; D is possibly TRBD1 (5 bases). Sample: peripheral blood. CDR3 protein: CASSLGAAEGAGELFF. CDR3 DNA sequence: TGCGCCAGCAGCTTGGGGGCAGCCGAAGGGGCCGGGGAGCTGTTTTTT.